A selection of T cell receptor beta chains follows, all from one sample in a study of CD8+ T cells in alopecia areata. Sequenced by immunoSEQ multiplex PCR; TCRdb stores in-frame clones only, minus some. Of 110,000 to 150,000 clones detected, 40% to 55% appear once; the ten largest clones hold approximately 0.99%. This sample comprised CD4+ T cells sorted from blood, obtained at week 0. The receptors were sampled from a human donor with alopecia areata. Each CDR3 is given with its conserved first and last residue. D genes are given only for firm matches. Size tells how often a clone was seen (once, few, many) or the class of an expanded clone, and some rows leave it out.

size	D	V	J	CDR3	DNA
few	-	TRBV2	TRBJ1-1	CASSVWLNTEAFF	TGTGCCAGCAGTGTGTGGTTAAACACTGAAGCTTTCTTT
-	-	TRBV4-1	TRBJ1-5	CASSQDPQAAGPQHF	TGCGCCAGCAGCCAAGATCCCCAGGCCGCCGGGCCCCAGCATTTT
-	-	TRBV29-1	TRBJ1-1	CSGGQMNTEAFF	TGCAGCGGTGGACAGATGAACACTGAAGCTTTCTTT
once	-	TRBV7-3	TRBJ2-5	CASSQSAGPQETQYF	TGCGCCAGCAGCCAAAGCGCGGGCCCACAAGAGACCCAGTACTTC
-	-	TRBV18	TRBJ2-5	CASSPEQGGETQYF	TGTGCCAGCTCACCAGAACAGGGAGGAGAGACCCAGTACTTC
-	TRBD1	TRBV30	TRBJ2-5	CAWGGQGAGQETQYF	TGTGCCTGGGGCGGACAGGGGGCAGGTCAAGAGACCCAGTACTTC
-	TRBD2	TRBV29-1	TRBJ2-2	CSVDPGGAGELFF	TGCAGCGTTGACCCGGGGGGGGCCGGGGAGCTGTTTTTT
-	-	TRBV28	TRBJ1-3	CASSPSGGSGNTIYF	TGTGCCAGCAGCCCCTCGGGGGGCTCTGGAAACACCATATATTTT
-	-	TRBV29-1	TRBJ1-4	CSAGTTNEKLFF	TGCAGCGCGGGAACAACTAATGAAAAACTGTTTTTT
-	TRBD2	TRBV7-6	TRBJ2-5	CASSLGLAAETQYF	TGTGCCAGCAGCTTAGGACTAGCGGCCGAGACCCAGTACTTC
-	-	TRBV15	TRBJ2-5	CATSRGPDRQETQYF	TGTGCCACCAGCAGAGGTCCGGACAGACAGGAGACCCAGTACTTC
-	TRBD2	TRBV30	TRBJ2-7	CAWNTRGGRSSYEQYF	TGTGCCTGGAACACCCGAGGCGGGAGAAGCTCCTACGAGCAGTACTTC
few	TRBD1	TRBV5-6	TRBJ1-5	CASSDGTANQPQHF	TGTGCCAGCAGCGATGGGACAGCGAATCAGCCCCAGCATTTT
-	-	TRBV28	TRBJ2-7	CASSRGESYEQYF	TGTGCCAGCAGCCGTGGAGAGAGCTACGAGCAGTACTTC
-	TRBD2	TRBV2	TRBJ2-5	CASSATSPRETQYF	TGTGCCAGCAGCGCGACTAGCCCCAGGGAGACCCAGTACTTC
-	-	TRBV6-5	TRBJ2-7	CASSYAYEQYF	TGTGCCAGCAGTTACGCCTACGAGCAGTACTTC
-	-	TRBV6-6	TRBJ1-2	CATCQTKSGGGYTF	TGTGCCACCTGCCAGACCAAGTCGGGAGGTGGCTACACCTTC
-	-	TRBV18	TRBJ2-7	CASSPSTDYEQYF	TGTGCCAGCTCACCTTCGACAGACTACGAGCAGTACTTC
-	-	TRBV30	TRBJ1-5	CAWSSGRNQPQHF	TGTGCCTGGAGTTCAGGAAGGAATCAGCCCCAGCATTTT
-	-	TRBV25-1	TRBJ1-4	CASSELGGGEEKLFF	TGTGCCAGCAGTGAATTGGGGGGAGGAGAAGAAAAACTGTTTTTT
-	-	TRBV6-1	TRBJ1-5	CASSLGDSNQPQHF	TGTGCCAGCAGTCTAGGGGACAGCAATCAGCCCCAGCATTTT
-	TRBD2	TRBV29-1	TRBJ2-3	CSVEAGPGGRADTQYF	TGCAGCGTTGAGGCCGGACCGGGAGGGCGGGCAGATACGCAGTATTTT
few	TRBD2	TRBV30	TRBJ2-7	CAWSVLREVAEQYF	TGTGCCTGGAGTGTACTGCGGGAGGTGGCCGAGCAGTACTTC
-	TRBD2	TRBV7-3	TRBJ2-5	CASSLQAGPGETQYF	TGTGCCAGCAGCTTACAAGCGGGACCGGGGGAGACCCAGTACTTC
-	-	TRBV6-5	TRBJ2-3	CATLRPSAGDTQYF	TGTGCCACCCTTCGGCCCAGCGCTGGCGATACGCAGTATTTT
-	TRBD2	TRBV27	TRBJ2-6	CASSLGRAGANVLTF	TGTGCCAGCAGTTTGGGGAGGGCCGGGGCCAACGTCCTGACTTTC
-	TRBD1	TRBV6-5	TRBJ1-5	CASSDTGDNQPQHF	TGTGCCAGCAGTGATACAGGGGATAATCAGCCCCAGCATTTT
medium-sized	TRBD1	TRBV9	TRBJ1-4	CASSGGDRVGEKLFF	TGTGCCAGCAGCGGTGGGGACAGGGTAGGGGAAAAACTGTTTTTT
-	TRBD2	TRBV5-1	TRBJ2-3	CASSRGGRGTDTQYF	TGCGCCAGCAGCCGGGGGGGACGGGGCACAGATACGCAGTATTTT
-	-	TRBV15	TRBJ2-4	CATSRDLAGENIQYF	TGTGCCACCAGCAGAGATCTAGCAGGGGAGAACATTCAGTACTTC
few	-	TRBV10-3	TRBJ2-5	CAISDSNQETQYF	TGTGCCATCAGTGATAGTAACCAAGAGACCCAGTACTTC
-	-	TRBV19	TRBJ1-1	CASSRSTEAFF	TGTGCCAGTAGTCGTAGTACTGAAGCTTTCTTT